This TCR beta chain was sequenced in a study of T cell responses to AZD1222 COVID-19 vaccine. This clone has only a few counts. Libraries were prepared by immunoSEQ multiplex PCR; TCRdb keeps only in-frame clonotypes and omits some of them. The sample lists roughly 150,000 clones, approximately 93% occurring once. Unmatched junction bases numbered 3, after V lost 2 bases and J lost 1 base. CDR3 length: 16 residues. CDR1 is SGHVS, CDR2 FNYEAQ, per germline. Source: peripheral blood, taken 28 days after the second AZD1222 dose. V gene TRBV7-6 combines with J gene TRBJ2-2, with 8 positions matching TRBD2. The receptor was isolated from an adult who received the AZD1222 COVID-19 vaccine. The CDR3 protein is CASSLRAGGNTGELFF. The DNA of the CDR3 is TGTGCCAGCAGCTTACGGGCGGGAGGGAACACCGGGGAGCTGTTTTTT.